Presented here are 19 T cell receptor beta chains from one specimen sequenced in a study of cytomegalovirus exposure and HLA in healthy donors. The PCR employed 60 Vbeta primers together with 13 Jbeta primers. Sequenced by immunoSEQ multiplex PCR; TCRdb stores in-frame clones only, minus some. Of fewer than 150,000 clones listed, roughly 76% are singletons. The sequencing sample was made of PBMCs. The receptor source for this set is a female donor in good health and CMV-seronegative.

The gene calls are TRBV30 and TRBJ2-5, with a tentative D call TRBD1 (5 bases). CDR3 size: 13 residues. Deletions cut 4 bases from V and 2 bases from J, with 11 bases between. Germline CDR1 GTSNPN, CDR2 SVGIG (reference sequence). The CDR3 region has the DNA TGTGCCTGGAACAGGATATTACAAGAGACCCAGTACTTC. Residues: CAWNRILQETQYF.

This CDR3 reads CSALGQASYEQYF. In DNA form, the CDR3 reads TGCAGCGCCCTAGGACAGGCCTCCTACGAGCAGTACTTC. The genes are TRBV29-1 and TRBJ2-7; 7 nucleotides line up with TRBD1. The ends lost 7 bases at V and 0 bases at J; junction bases unmatched: 6. From germline, CDR1 is SQVTM and CDR2 ANQGSEA. There are 13 residues in the CDR3.

The chain links TRBV29-1 to TRBJ1-1; possible D gene TRBD1, 5 bases. Germline values: CDR1 SQVTM, CDR2 ANQGSEA. The CDR3 covers 12 residues. Trimming took off 6 bases at V and 1 base at J, with 9 bases between the two ends. CDR3 nucleotide sequence: TGCAGCGTATACAGGTCGAACACTGAAGCTTTCTTT. Amino acids: CSVYRSNTEAFF.

The chain combines TRBV23-1 with TRBJ2-2; D may be TRBD1 (5 bases). TRBV23-1 is assigned to the ORF class and has an uncertain function. The germline V and J ends were trimmed by 2 bases and 4 bases, with 8 bases remaining between them. This CDR3 region has 14 residues. This chain's CDR3 is CASSQQGGTGELFF. CDR3 nucleotide sequence: TGCGCCAGCAGTCAACAGGGCGGCACCGGGGAGCTGTTTTTT.

The V and J genes are TRBV5-1 and TRBJ2-1, with D perhaps matching TRBD2 (5 bases). CDR1 is SGHRS, CDR2 YFSETQ, per germline. There are 14 residues in the CDR3. Trimming took off 3 bases at V and 2 bases at J, with 9 bases between the two ends. As DNA, the CDR3 is TGCGCCAGCAGCTCGGGAATCCCCTACAATGAGCAGTTCTTC. Its protein product is CASSSGIPYNEQFF.

This sequence joins TRBV19 and TRBJ1-1; D is ambiguous. The CDR3 is 11 amino acids. V gave up 3 bases and J gave up 3 bases, with 2 bases separating them. Germline CDR1 and CDR2: LNHDA and SQIVND (reference sequence). CDR3 sequence: CASSIYTEAFF. The DNA for the CDR3 is TGTGCCAGTAGTATCTACACTGAAGCTTTCTTT.

The J gene is TRBJ2-7, the V gene TRBV28; D perhaps matches TRBD1 (6 bases). V was pared by 5 bases and J by 0 bases, with 14 bases between. The CDR3 sequence is 15 residues long. The germline V gene has CDR1 MDHEN and CDR2 SYDVKM. For the CDR3, the DNA is TGTGCCAGCAGTCCACCGGGACACAACTCCTACGAGCAGTACTTC. Residues: CASSPPGHNSYEQYF.

The V gene is TRBV2, the J gene TRBJ1-2; D gene unclear. Germline CDR1 and CDR2: SNHLY and FYNNEI. Deletions cut 6 bases from V and 6 bases from J, with 14 bases between. The CDR3 is 13 amino acids. CDR3 bases: TGTGCCAGCAGCCCTGGCCAGAAGAATGGCTACACCTTC. It yields the protein CASSPGQKNGYTF.

This rearrangement joins TRBV7-8 to TRBJ2-7, with 7 nucleotides matching TRBD1. Germline CDR1 and CDR2: SGHVS and FQNEAQ. V lost 5 bases and J lost 3; bases outside the gene matches: 7. The CDR3 is 14 amino acids. CDR3 sequence reads: CASSNIGTDYEQYF. CDR3 nucleotide sequence: TGTGCCAGCAGCAATATCGGGACAGACTACGAGCAGTACTTC.

The chain recombines TRBV25-1 with TRBJ2-2; no firm D call. The CDR3 length is 12 residues. The V and J ends lost 6 bases and 1 base respectively, with 3 bases between them. From germline, CDR1 is MGHDK and CDR2 SYGVNS. The CDR3 DNA is TGTGCCAGCAGGAGGAACACCGGGGAGCTGTTTTTT. Translation: CASRRNTGELFF.

This rearrangement joins TRBV4-1 to TRBJ2-1; 11 bases agree with TRBD2. The ends lost 4 bases at V and 3 bases at J; junction bases unmatched: 2. CDR1 is MGHRA, CDR2 YSYEKL, per germline. The CDR3 is 15 amino acids. CDR3 sequence reads: CASSPLAGDYNEQFF. CDR3 bases: TGCGCCAGCAGCCCACTAGCGGGAGACTACAATGAGCAGTTCTTC.

The chain combines TRBV14 with TRBJ2-4; 12 bases fit TRBD1. The trim removed 5 bases at V and 8 bases at J, leaving 4 bases unmatched. Germline CDR1 reads SGHDN; CDR2 reads FVKESK. The CDR3 is 14 residues long. CDR3 amino acids: CASSGTGGMDIQYF. The CDR3 DNA reads TGTGCCAGCAGCGGGACAGGGGGCATGGACATTCAGTACTTC.

The CDR3 spells CASSTTGTSDTQYF. The CDR3, as DNA: TGTGCCAGTAGTACTACGGGGACTAGCGATACGCAGTATTTT. The chain uses TRBV19 and TRBJ2-3, with 9 bases identical to TRBD2. V lost 4 bases to trimming and J lost 6 bases; unmatched junction nucleotides: 5. The V gene's germline CDR1 is LNHDA and CDR2 SQIVND (reference sequence). The CDR3 sequence is 14 residues long. The full variable domain, completed using reference TRBV19 and TRBJ2-3, is DGGITQSPKYLFRKEGQNVTLSCEQNLNHDAMYWYRQDPGQGLRLIYYSQIVNDFQKGDIAEGYSVSREKKESFPLTVTSAQKNPTAFYLCASSTTGTSDTQYFGPGTRLTVL.

This sequence joins TRBV28 and TRBJ2-2, with a tentative D call TRBD2 (6 bases). Germline V gene sequence: CDR1 MDHEN, CDR2 SYDVKM. This CDR3 contains 17 residues. V was clipped by 5 bases and J by 1 base, with 17 bases between them. CDR3 DNA sequence: TGTGCCAGCAGTCCTCGAAAACGGGGGAAGAACACCGGGGAGCTGTTTTTT. Protein product: CASSPRKRGKNTGELFF.

This clone was seen more than once but under ten times. CDR3 amino acids: CASSLALVYNEQFF. The CDR3 coding sequence is TGTGCCAGCAGTTTGGCACTAGTCTACAATGAGCAGTTCTTC. This chain joins TRBV28 and TRBJ2-1; a possible D gene is TRBD2 (5 bases). This CDR3 region has 14 residues. Germline CDR1 MDHEN, CDR2 SYDVKM. Trimming pared 3 bases from V and 3 bases from J, leaving 9 bases between.

CDR3 sequence: CAWSGRQGATGVWINEQFF. CDR3 nucleotides: TGTGCCTGGAGTGGGAGACAGGGGGCTACGGGAGTGTGGATTAATGAGCAGTTCTTC. The chain carries TRBV30 and TRBJ2-1, with 10 bases fitting TRBD1. The germline CDR1 and CDR2 sequences are GTSNPN and SVGIG (reference sequence). V shed 1 base, J shed 7 bases, and the junction held 19 bases outside the gene matches. The CDR3 is 19 amino acids.

J is TRBJ1-2 and V is TRBV5-6, with 7 bases aligning to TRBD1. The CDR3 loop spans 14 amino acids. The V gene end was trimmed by 2 bases and the J gene end by 0 bases; junction bases not matched to a gene: 1. CDR1 is SGHDT, CDR2 YYEEEE, per germline. CDR3 sequence reads: CASSFGTANYGYTF. The DNA for the CDR3 is TGTGCCAGCAGCTTCGGGACAGCTAACTATGGCTACACCTTC.

This clone was seen more than once but under ten times. The chain couples TRBV29-1 to TRBJ2-3; 8 positions agree with TRBD2. CDR3 size: 13 residues. The V segment lost 7 bases and the J segment 12 bases; nucleotides outside the gene matches: 15. CDR1 is SQVTM and CDR2 is ANQGSEA in the germline V gene. The CDR3 spells CSALLAVREAQYF. CDR3 DNA: TGCAGCGCCCTGCTCGCGGTGCGGGAGGCCCAGTATTTT.

This sequence joins TRBV28 and TRBJ1-5, with D tentatively TRBD1 (5 bases). In germline, CDR1 is MDHEN, CDR2 SYDVKM. Trimming pared 3 bases from V and 5 bases from J, leaving 8 bases between. The CDR3 totals 13 residues. The CDR3 spells CASSFQGHQPQHF. CDR3 in DNA: TGTGCCAGCAGTTTTCAGGGCCATCAGCCCCAGCATTTT.